This record concerns one T cell receptor (beta chain) sequence. The data were obtained in a study of blood T cell repertoires in COVID-19. Study overall: Samples representing acute and convalescent COVID-19 were sourced from the United States, Italy and Spain. PBMCs, B-cell-depleted T cells, or T cells provided the cDNA or gDNA that made up the material.

Between the trimmed V and J ends, which lost 4 bases and 14 bases, there was a span of 19 bases. This CDR3 has 13 residues. Germline lookup yields CDR1 SGHNT and CDR2 YYREEE (reference sequence). In the original processing: Scientists estimated how many nucleated cells there were by amplifying reference gene primers. The repertoire was sequenced with immunoSEQ multiplex PCR; TCRdb's copy has only in-frame clones and lacks some. That table supplies the V and J calls and clone size; D and trimming were determined from the DNA. The sample consists of 300,000 to 400,000 clones, 87% of them appearing once. Seattle's enrolled individuals joined amid active infection and were then monitored longitudinally.

The gene calls are TRBV5-4 and TRBJ2-1; tentative D call: TRBD2 (6 bases). The receptor's source is a woman aged 45-59 years with COVID-19, enrolled during active disease. Sequencing was carried out using peripheral blood. CDR3 coding DNA: TGTGCCAGCAGCGTGGGCGGTTTGTGGGAGGAGTTCTTC. This codes for CASSVGGLWEEFF.